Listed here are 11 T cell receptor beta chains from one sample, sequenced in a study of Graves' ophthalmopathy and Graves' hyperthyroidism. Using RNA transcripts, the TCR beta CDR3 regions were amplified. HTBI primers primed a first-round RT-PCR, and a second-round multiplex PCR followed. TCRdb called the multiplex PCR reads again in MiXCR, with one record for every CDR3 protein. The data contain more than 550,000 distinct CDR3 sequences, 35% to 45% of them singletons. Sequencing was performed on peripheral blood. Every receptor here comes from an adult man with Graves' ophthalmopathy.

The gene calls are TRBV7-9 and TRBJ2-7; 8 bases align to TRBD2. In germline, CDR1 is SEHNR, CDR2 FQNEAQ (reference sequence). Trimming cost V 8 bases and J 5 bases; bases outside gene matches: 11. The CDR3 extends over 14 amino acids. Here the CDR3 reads CASSSTRGGDEQYF. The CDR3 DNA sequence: TGTGCCAGCTCATCAACCCGGGGGGGGGACGAGCAGTACTTC.

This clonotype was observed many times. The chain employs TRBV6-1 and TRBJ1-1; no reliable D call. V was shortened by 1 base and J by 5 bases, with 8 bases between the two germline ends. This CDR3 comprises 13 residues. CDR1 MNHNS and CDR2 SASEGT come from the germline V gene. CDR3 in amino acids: CASSEDVGTEAFF. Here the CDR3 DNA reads TGTGCCAGCAGTGAAGACGTCGGTACTGAAGCTTTCTTT.

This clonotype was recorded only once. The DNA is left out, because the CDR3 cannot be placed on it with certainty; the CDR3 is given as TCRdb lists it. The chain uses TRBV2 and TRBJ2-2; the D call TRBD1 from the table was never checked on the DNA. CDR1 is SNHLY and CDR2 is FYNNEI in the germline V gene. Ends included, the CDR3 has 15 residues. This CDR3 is CASSVGQVGPGELFF.

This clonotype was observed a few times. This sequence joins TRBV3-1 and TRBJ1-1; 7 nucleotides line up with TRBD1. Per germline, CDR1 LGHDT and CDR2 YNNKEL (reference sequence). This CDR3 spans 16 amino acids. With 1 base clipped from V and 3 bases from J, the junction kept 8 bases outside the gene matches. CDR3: CASSQVPGQRYTEAFF. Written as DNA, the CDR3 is TGTGCCAGCAGCCAAGTACCGGGACAGAGATACACTGAAGCTTTCTTT.

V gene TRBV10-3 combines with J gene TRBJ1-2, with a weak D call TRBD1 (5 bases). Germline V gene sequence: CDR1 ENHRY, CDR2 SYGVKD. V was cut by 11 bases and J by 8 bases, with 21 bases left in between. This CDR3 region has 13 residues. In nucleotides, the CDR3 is TGTGCCGCCACCGGAGCAGCTGCAGGGGGCTACACCTTC. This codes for CAATGAAAGGYTF.

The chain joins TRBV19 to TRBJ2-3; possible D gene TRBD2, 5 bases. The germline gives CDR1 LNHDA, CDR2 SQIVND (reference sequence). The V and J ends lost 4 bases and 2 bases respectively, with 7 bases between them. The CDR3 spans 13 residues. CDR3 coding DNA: TGTGCCAGTAGTAAGAGGGACACAGATACGCAGTATTTT. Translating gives CASSKRDTDTQYF.

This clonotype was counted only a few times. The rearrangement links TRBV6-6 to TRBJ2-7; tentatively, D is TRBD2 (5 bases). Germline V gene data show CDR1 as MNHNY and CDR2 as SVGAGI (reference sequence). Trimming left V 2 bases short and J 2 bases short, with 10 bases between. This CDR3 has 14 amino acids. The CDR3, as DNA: TGTGCCAGCAGTTACGAGGGTTTCGCCTACGAGCAGTACTTC. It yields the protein CASSYEGFAYEQYF.

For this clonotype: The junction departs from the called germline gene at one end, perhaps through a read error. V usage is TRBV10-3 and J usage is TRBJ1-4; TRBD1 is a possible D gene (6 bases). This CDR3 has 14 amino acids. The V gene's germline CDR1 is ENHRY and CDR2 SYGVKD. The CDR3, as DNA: TGTGCCAGCAGTTTGGGGGCCCCTAATGAAAAACTGTTTTTT. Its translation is CASSLGAPNEKLFF.

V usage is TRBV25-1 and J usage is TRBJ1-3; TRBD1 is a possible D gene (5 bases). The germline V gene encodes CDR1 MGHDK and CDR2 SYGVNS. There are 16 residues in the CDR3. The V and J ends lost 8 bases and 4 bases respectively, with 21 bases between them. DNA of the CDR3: TGTGCCAGCTCACCTCCTTCCGGGACGCTAGGAAACACCATATATTTT. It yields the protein CASSPPSGTLGNTIYF.

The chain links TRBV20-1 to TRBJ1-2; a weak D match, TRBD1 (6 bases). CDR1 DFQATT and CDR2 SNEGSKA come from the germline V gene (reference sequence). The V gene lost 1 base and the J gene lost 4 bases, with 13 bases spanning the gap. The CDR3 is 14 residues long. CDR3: CSARGEGGSYGYTF. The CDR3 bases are TGCAGTGCTAGAGGGGAAGGGGGATCCTATGGCTACACCTTC.

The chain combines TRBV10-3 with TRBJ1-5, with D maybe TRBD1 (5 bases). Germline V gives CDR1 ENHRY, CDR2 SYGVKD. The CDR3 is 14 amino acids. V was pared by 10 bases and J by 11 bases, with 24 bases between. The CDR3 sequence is CATSDYAGQETQHF. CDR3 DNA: TGTGCCACCTCGGATTATGCGGGGCAAGAGACCCAGCATTTT.